These 8 T cell receptor beta chains were sequenced from one sample in a study of T cell responses to AZD1222 COVID-19 vaccine. The repertoire was sequenced with immunoSEQ multiplex PCR; TCRdb's copy has only in-frame clones and lacks some. Of some 150,000 clones in the sample, approximately 85% were seen once. The sample consisted of peripheral blood, taken on day 0 of MenACWY control vaccination. The origin of the receptors is an adult in good health.

The chain has TRBV5-1 and TRBJ1-2; no firm D call. Per germline, CDR1 SGHRS and CDR2 YFSETQ. Trimming took off 0 bases at V and 2 bases at J, with 8 bases between the two ends. The CDR3 has 14 residues. This chain's CDR3 is CASSLGSRNYGYTF. In DNA, the CDR3 is TGCGCCAGCAGCTTGGGCAGCAGGAACTATGGCTACACCTTC.

The CDR3 DNA follows: TGCGCCAGCAGACCAACTACACTCAACTATGGCTACACCTTC. Protein sequence: CASRPTTLNYGYTF. The chain carries TRBV4-1 and TRBJ1-2; no clear D gene. This CDR3 has 14 amino acids. The V and J ends lost 6 bases and 2 bases respectively, with 13 bases between them. Germline CDR1 MGHRA, CDR2 YSYEKL.

The chain combines TRBV27 with TRBJ2-1; possibly TRBD1 for D (6 bases). CDR1 MNHEY and CDR2 SMNVEV come from the germline V gene (reference sequence). The CDR3 runs 18 residues. The ends were cut back, 5 bases at V and 2 bases at J, with 22 bases in the middle. The DNA for the CDR3 is TGTGCCAGCAGTGAGGTTACAGGGATTTTAAGGCCCTACAATGAGCAGTTCTTC. As protein: CASSEVTGILRPYNEQFF.

V gene TRBV28 combines with J gene TRBJ2-7, with TRBD2 matching over 13 bases. The germline V gene encodes CDR1 MDHEN and CDR2 SYDVKM. After removal of 1 base from V and 4 bases from J, the junction contained 4 bases not matched to a gene. The CDR3 has 16 amino acids. The CDR3 DNA reads TGTGCCAGCAGTTTATCTGGACTAGCGGGGGCGTACGAGCAGTACTTC. It specifies CASSLSGLAGAYEQYF.

This chain connects TRBV2 to TRBJ1-3; D uncertain. The CDR3 totals 14 residues. V gave up 1 base and J gave up 1 base, with 5 bases separating them. Per the germline V gene, CDR1 is SNHLY and CDR2 is FYNNEI. The CDR3 protein is CASSEGVSGNTIYF. CDR3 nucleotide sequence: TGTGCCAGCAGTGAAGGGGTTTCTGGAAACACCATATATTTT.

The chain has TRBV2 and TRBJ2-5; no firm D call. The CDR3 contains 18 residues. V lost 8 bases and J 2 bases, leaving 27 bases between the germline ends. From germline, CDR1 is SNHLY and CDR2 FYNNEI. This CDR3 reads CASDSTKSATAFQETQYF. The CDR3 nucleotides read TGTGCCAGCGATTCTACCAAATCTGCAACAGCTTTTCAAGAGACCCAGTACTTC.

This chain links TRBV5-5 with TRBJ2-5; D gene unclear. Germline-derived CDR1 and CDR2 are SGHKS and YYEKEE (reference sequence). This CDR3 has 13 residues. With 0 bases removed from V and 2 bases from J, the gap between germline ends came to 5 bases. CDR3 in amino acids: CASSLVYQETQYF. CDR3 nucleotides: TGTGCCAGCAGCTTGGTCTATCAAGAGACCCAGTACTTC.

This clone appeared a single time. The rearrangement joins TRBV30 to TRBJ1-4; 7 bases match TRBD1. The CDR3 covers 13 residues. Germline V lookup: CDR1 GTSNPN, CDR2 SVGIG (reference sequence). Unmatched junction bases numbered 7, after V lost 4 bases and J lost 8 bases. The CDR3 sequence is CAWTRGTEEKLFF. The CDR3 nucleotides are TGTGCCTGGACCAGGGGGACCGAGGAAAAACTGTTTTTT.